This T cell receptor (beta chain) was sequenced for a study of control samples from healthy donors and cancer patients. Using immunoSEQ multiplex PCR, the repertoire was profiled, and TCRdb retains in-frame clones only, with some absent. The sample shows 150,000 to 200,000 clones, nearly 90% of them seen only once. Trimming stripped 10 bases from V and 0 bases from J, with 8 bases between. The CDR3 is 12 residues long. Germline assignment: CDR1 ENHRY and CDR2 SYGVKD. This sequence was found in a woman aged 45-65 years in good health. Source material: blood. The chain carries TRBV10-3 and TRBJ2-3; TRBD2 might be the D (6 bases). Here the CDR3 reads CATGSSTDTQYF. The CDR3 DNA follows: TGTGCCACCGGGAGTAGCACAGATACGCAGTATTTT.